The 20 T cell receptor beta chains reported below all come from one sample, sequenced in a study of T-cell reconstitution after alpha-beta-depleted transplantation in children. Unique molecular identifiers were incorporated during preparation of the TCRbeta library. TCRdb re-called the PCR reads with MiXCR, one entry per CDR3 protein. The repertoire holds under 250,000 distinct CDR3 sequences, with 6.6% as singletons. Sequenced material: PBMCs, taken before TCRalphabeta/CD19-depleted stem cell transplant. Every receptor here comes from a boy between 2 and 15 years old with acute lymphoblastic leukemia, due to receive a stem cell transplant.

This clonotype was recorded many times. The V call is TRBV12-3 or TRBV12-4, the J call TRBJ2-7, with 7 bases that match TRBD1. The CDR3 is made up of 15 amino acids. J was trimmed by 4 bases and V by 5 bases; bases with no gene match: 11. CDR3 residues: CASSTPPGGTYEQYF. The CDR3 nucleotides read TGTGCCAGCAGTACACCCCCAGGGGGTACATACGAGCAGTACTTC.

A word on this clonotype: Relative to the germline gene, one junction end is altered; a read error may explain this. V and J are TRBV7-2 and TRBJ2-2; D may be TRBD2 (5 bases). CDR3 length: 16 amino acids. CDR1 is SGHTA, CDR2 FQGNSA, per germline. CDR3 protein: CASSLALTPNTGELFF. CDR3 DNA sequence: TGTGCCAGCAGCCTGGCGCTAACCCCGAACACCGGGGAGCTTTTTTTT.

This clonotype was counted only a few times. The chain recombines TRBV7-9 with TRBJ2-1, with D perhaps given as TRBD1 or TRBD2 (5 bases each). CDR1 is SEHNR and CDR2 is FQNEAQ in the germline V gene (reference sequence). V lost 3 bases and J 13 bases, leaving 10 bases between the germline ends. This CDR3 is built from 11 residues. CDR3 sequence (DNA): TGTGCCAGCAGCTTGGGGACCAATCAGTTCTTC. This codes for CASSLGTNQFF.

V gene TRBV5-1 combines with J gene TRBJ2-1, with TRBD2 matching 9 bases. This CDR3 is 15 amino acids long. Looked up from germline, CDR1 is SGHRS and CDR2 is YFSETQ. V dropped 7 bases and J dropped 0; count of bases not matched to a gene: 5. DNA for the CDR3: TGCGCCAGCTCATCAGCGGGGGGCTCCTACAATGAGCAGTTCTTC. It yields the protein CASSSAGGSYNEQFF. The complete variable domain, with remaining parts taken from reference TRBV5-1 and TRBJ2-1, reads KAGVTQTPRYLIKTRGQQVTLSCSPISGHRSVSWYQQTPGQGLQFLFEYFSETQRNKGNFPGRFSGRQFSNSRSEMNVSTLELGDSALYLCASSSAGGSYNEQFFGPGTRLTVL.

This clonotype has a count of ten or more. V is TRBV29-1 and J is TRBJ2-7; D is unresolved. CDR1 SQVTM and CDR2 ANQGSEA come from the germline V gene. V lost 5 bases to trimming and J lost 1 base, with 12 bases between them. This CDR3 spans 13 amino acids. In DNA form, the CDR3 reads TGCAGCGTTCTCGACGGAGTTTCCTACGAGCAGTACTTC. It translates to CSVLDGVSYEQYF.

CDR3 in amino acids: CASSLLAIDEQFF. In DNA form, the CDR3 reads TGCGCCAGCAGCCTTCTAGCGATCGACGAGCAGTTCTTC. The chain couples TRBV5-1 to TRBJ2-1; D might be TRBD2 (6 bases). The CDR3 runs to 13 residues. Germline lookup yields CDR1 SGHRS and CDR2 YFSETQ. Trimming pared 4 bases from V and 10 bases from J, leaving 15 bases between.

This clonotype was counted ten times or more. The chain employs TRBV11-2 and TRBJ2-1; 8 positions match TRBD2. Germline trimming cut 1 base from V and 7 bases from J; bases unmatched to any gene: 6. The CDR3 spans 15 residues. Germline-derived CDR1 and CDR2 are SGHAT and FQNNGV. The CDR3, as DNA: TGTGCCAGCAGCTTAGCGGGGACTAGTCGGAATGAGCAGTTCTTC. Amino acid sequence: CASSLAGTSRNEQFF. Full variable domain (remainder filled in from reference TRBV11-2 and TRBJ2-1): EAGVAQSPRYKIIEKRQSVAFWCNPISGHATLYWYQQILGQGPKLLIQFQNNGVVDDSQLPKDRFSAERLKGVDSTLKIQPAKLEDSAVYLCASSLAGTSRNEQFFGPGTRLTVL.

A few counts support this clonotype. The chain employs TRBV7-9 and TRBJ2-3; 8 positions match TRBD1. The V segment lost 4 bases and the J segment 0 bases; nucleotides outside the gene matches: 12. Germline assignment: CDR1 SEHNR and CDR2 FQNEAQ (reference sequence). The CDR3 has 18 residues. The CDR3 here is CASSYPTGTGSSTDTQYF. In DNA, the CDR3 is TGTGCCAGCAGCTACCCCACCGGGACAGGCTCCAGCACAGATACGCAGTATTTT.

This clonotype was observed a few times. The chain carries TRBV7-9 and TRBJ2-7; D ambiguous. The V and J ends lost 8 bases and 2 bases respectively, with 13 bases between them. Germline V lookup: CDR1 SEHNR, CDR2 FQNEAQ (reference sequence). The CDR3 has 13 residues. The CDR3, as DNA: TGTGCCAGCGGGCCCTTAAATACCTACGAGCAGTACTTC. This translates into CASGPLNTYEQYF.

This clonotype was picked up many times. This chain uses TRBV29-1 with TRBJ1-1; D is perhaps TRBD1 (5 bases). Looked up from germline, CDR1 is SQVTM and CDR2 is ANQGSEA. The CDR3 contains 12 residues. V lost 6 bases to trimming and J lost 6 bases, with 14 bases between them. CDR3 protein: CSVAGDGAEAFF. CDR3 in DNA: TGCAGCGTAGCCGGGGACGGAGCTGAAGCTTTCTTT.

This clonotype was seen ten or more times. The chain couples TRBV2 to TRBJ2-1, with TRBD2 matching over 8 bases. Germline lookup yields CDR1 SNHLY and CDR2 FYNNEI. This CDR3 region has 14 residues. Trimming cost V 6 bases and J 9 bases; bases outside gene matches: 10. The CDR3 spells CASRKGLGFGEQFF. CDR3 nucleotides: TGTGCCAGCAGGAAGGGACTAGGGTTCGGTGAGCAGTTCTTC. The variable domain in full, with the rest retrieved from reference TRBV2 and TRBJ2-1, is EPEVTQTPSHQVTQMGQEVILRCVPISNHLYFYWYRQILGQKVEFLVSFYNNEISEKSEIFDDQFSVERPDGSNFTLKIRSTKLEDSAMYFCASRKGLGFGEQFFGPGTRLTVL.

The chain couples TRBV15 to TRBJ2-7; 7 bases are shared with TRBD2. With V trimmed by 3 bases and J by 0 bases, 5 bases remained unmatched. In germline, CDR1 is LNHNV, CDR2 YYDKDF (reference sequence). The CDR3 is made up of 15 amino acids. The CDR3 DNA sequence: TGTGCCACCAGCAGTTATCGGGGGGACTCCTACGAGCAGTACTTC. Its protein product is CATSSYRGDSYEQYF.

The table lists this clonotype with a few counts. The CDR3, as DNA: TGTGCCAGCAAGCTAAACCGGGACAGGGCCTACGAGCAGTACTTC. Its protein is CASKLNRDRAYEQYF. The chain employs TRBV28 and TRBJ2-7; 9 bases agree with TRBD1. V shed 7 bases and J 2 bases; nucleotides not matched to a gene: 9. The CDR3 consists of 15 residues. Germline V gives CDR1 MDHEN, CDR2 SYDVKM.

This clonotype was counted only a few times. This chain connects TRBV28 to TRBJ1-1, with 8 bases lining up with TRBD1. The J segment lost 6 bases and the V segment lost 5 bases, leaving 11 bases of the junction unmatched. The CDR3 loop spans 15 amino acids. The germline gives CDR1 MDHEN, CDR2 SYDVKM. This chain's CDR3 is CASSPQTGQGAEAFF. The DNA for the CDR3 is TGTGCCAGCAGTCCGCAGACAGGACAGGGAGCTGAAGCTTTCTTT.

The chain combines TRBV27 with TRBJ2-3; TRBD2 aligns across 11 bases. V lost 11 bases to trimming and J lost 6 bases; unmatched junction nucleotides: 13. The CDR3 covers 15 residues. The germline CDR1 and CDR2 sequences are MNHEY and SMNVEV (reference sequence). The CDR3 coding sequence is TGTGCCGGGGGGGAACTAGCGGGGGAACACGATACGCAGTATTTT. Its translation is CAGGELAGEHDTQYF.

This clonotype was recorded at least ten times. The CDR3 is CATSDRSIAGGQGNEQFF. CDR3 DNA: TGTGCCACCAGTGATAGGTCCATAGCGGGAGGGCAGGGCAATGAGCAGTTCTTC. V usage is TRBV24-1 and J usage is TRBJ2-1; 11 bases are a match to TRBD2. Germline V gene lookup returns CDR1 KGHDR and CDR2 SFDVKD. V shed 3 bases and J 6 bases; nucleotides not matched to a gene: 12. CDR3 size: 18 residues.

This clonotype was seen repeatedly, ten times or more. The gene calls are TRBV3-1 and TRBJ2-1; TRBD1 is a possible D gene (5 bases). Germline lookup yields CDR1 LGHDT and CDR2 YNNKEL (reference sequence). The CDR3 covers 11 residues. The V end lost 8 bases, the J end lost 7 bases, and 9 bases lay between the germline ends. The CDR3 spells CASQGINEQFF. Here the CDR3 DNA reads TGTGCCAGCCAGGGAATAAATGAGCAGTTCTTC.

In this sample, this clonotype turned up many times. The DNA for the CDR3 is TGTGCCAGCAGTTCCCGCGGGTCCATGAACACTGAAGCTTTCTTT. Its translation: CASSSRGSMNTEAFF. The chain is built from TRBV27 and TRBJ1-1, with D unclear. Trimming removed 4 bases at V and 0 bases at J, with 12 bases between. The CDR3 extends over 15 amino acids. Germline lookup yields CDR1 MNHEY and CDR2 SMNVEV (reference sequence).

This clonotype was seen a few times. V usage is TRBV25-1 and J usage is TRBJ1-5, with 8 nucleotides matching TRBD1. Germline CDR1 is MGHDK and CDR2 is SYGVNS. J lost 2 bases, V lost 2 bases, and 5 bases had no gene match. The length of the CDR3 is 16 residues. CDR3 coding DNA: TGTGCCAGCAGTGAAAAGACAGGGGTTGGCAATCAGCCCCAGCATTTT. Its protein is CASSEKTGVGNQPQHF.

Ten or more counts support this clonotype. The genes are TRBV9 and TRBJ2-5; 8 nucleotides match TRBD2. The V segment lost 0 bases and the J segment 5 bases; nucleotides outside the gene matches: 6. Germline loops: CDR1 SGDLS, CDR2 YYNGEE. The CDR3 sequence is 15 residues long. In nucleotides, the CDR3 is TGTGCCAGCAGCGTAGCGGGACTAGATTGGGAGACCCAGTACTTC. This sequence encodes CASSVAGLDWETQYF. Drawing the rest from reference TRBV9 and TRBJ2-5, the complete variable domain is DSGVTQTPKHLITATGQRVTLRCSPRSGDLSVYWYQQSLDQGLQFLIQYYNGEERAKGNILERFSAQQFPDLHSELNLSSLELGDSALYFCASSVAGLDWETQYFGPGTRLLVL.